The clone carrying this TCR beta chain appeared many times. No antigen is known for it. The source of the sample is a study of T-cell reconstitution after alpha-beta-depleted transplantation in children. Findings and caveats of the study: Surviving thymic progenitors and recipient T cells were the source of high TCRbeta diversity at day 60 in some patients.

Preparing the TCRbeta library involved the use of unique molecular identifiers. TCRdb reanalysed the PCR reads using MiXCR and keeps one entry per CDR3 protein. Found here are around 600,000 distinct CDR3 sequences, 20% to 25% of them singletons; the top ten hold less than 15%. This clonotype was sampled from a boy younger than two who had a stem cell transplant for acute myeloid leukemia, so the T cells may come from the graft donor. This specimen consisted of PBMCs, mostly from graft donor cells, obtained 360 days after TCRalphabeta/CD19-depleted stem cell transplant.

The CDR3 sequence: CASSPTPLGETQYF. The CDR3 DNA reads as TGCGCCAGCAGCCCGACTCCCTTGGGGGAGACCCAGTACTTC. The chain uses TRBV4-3 and TRBJ2-5; unclear D gene. This CDR3 has 14 residues. V was clipped by 4 bases and J by 5 bases, with 14 bases between them. Germline assignment: CDR1 LGHNA and CDR2 YSLEER.